This T cell receptor beta chain was recorded in a study of T-cell memory formation after mild COVID-19. Study-level results: Later expanders leaned CD4+, whereas day 15 to 85 contracting clones were balanced CD4/CD8. Second-wave clones with a day 37 peak had unconfirmed SARS-CoV-2 specificity. Mostly located in CM and EM were contracting CD4+ clones, with contracting CD8+ clones located in EMRA.

This clonotype was picked up many times. Its antigen remains unidentified. MiXCR, applied by TCRdb to the 5' RACE reads, yields one record per CDR3 protein. The sample holds about 270,000 distinct CDR3 sequences, about 17% seen once. This CDR3 contains 16 residues. Germline V gene data show CDR1 as SGHTA and CDR2 as FQGTGA. The J segment lost 1 base and the V segment lost 2 bases, leaving 6 bases of the junction unmatched. The gene calls are TRBV7-3 and TRBJ2-3; 7 bases map to TRBD2. The source is a man aged 18 to 29 who had mild COVID-19 (a few samples of this study predate the infection). Cell type and time point are not known. Source material: PBMCs or a T cell subset sorted from them (not recorded which). CDR3: CASSLYPSGGTDTQYF. CDR3 coding DNA: TGTGCCAGCAGCTTATACCCTAGCGGCGGCACAGATACGCAGTATTTT.